This T cell receptor beta chain emerged from a study of blood T cell repertoires in COVID-19. Study-wide background: PBMCs, B-cell-depleted T cells, or T cells provided the cDNA or gDNA that made up the material.

In the study's own analysis: Amplification of reference gene primers was used by the study to estimate nucleated cell counts. TCRdb's copy holds only in-frame clones and misses some; the assay was immunoSEQ multiplex PCR. D and trimming were read from the DNA, whereas the V and J calls and clone size are those reported in that table. The sample includes approximately 140,000 clones, roughly 80% of them seen just once. The junction had 6 bases not matched to a gene; V was cut back by 5 bases and J by 2 bases. The CDR3 contains 15 residues. Germline V gene sequence: CDR1 SGHAT, CDR2 FQNNGV. The sequenced sample consisted of peripheral blood. The TCR sequence derives from a middle-aged woman with active or convalescent COVID-19. The chain employs TRBV11-2 and TRBJ1-3; TRBD1 agrees at 7 bases. The CDR3 nucleotides are TGTGCCAGCAGCCCGACAGGGCCCCCTGGAAACACCATATATTTT. Amino acids: CASSPTGPPGNTIYF.